This TCR beta chain emerged from a study of spatial heterogeneity in lung cancer. Study as a whole: TCR and UMI combinations that were unique each appeared, on average, more than ten times in raw reads.

The V gene's germline CDR1 is SGHTA and CDR2 FQGNSA. V lost 2 bases and J lost 4, with 14 bases in between. The CDR3 covers 15 residues. Regarding the study as a whole: Detection of ubiquitous tumor TCRs in blood was higher at resection than follow-up.

The time point: sample taken at primary tumor resection. Whole RNA came from tumor, nontumor lung or frozen PBMC and was sequenced without being sorted. Many counts were recorded for this clonotype. Its antigen is not known. TCRdb recomputed calls from the 5' RACE reads with MiXCR, one row per CDR3 protein. The profile covers about 3,200 distinct CDR3 sequences, with 16% appearing a single time and approximately 84% taken by the ten largest. This clonotype was sampled from a female donor with early-stage non-small cell lung cancer. The chain couples TRBV7-2 to TRBJ2-5, with a possible D match to TRBD2 (6 bases). This material consisted of PBMCs, taken at surgery. The CDR3 region has the DNA TGTGCCAGCAGCTTATTGGGGACTGTAGGAGAGACCCAGTACTTC. Amino acids: CASSLLGTVGETQYF.